These 27 T cell receptor beta chains originate from one sample sequenced in a study of technical replicates of blood from a handful of donors. Data came from immunoSEQ multiplex PCR; TCRdb stores just in-frame clones and leaves some out. The repertoire holds about 13,000 clones, with 70% to 80% as singletons. The sample comprised PBMCs. The origin of the receptors is a human donor in good health.

The V gene is TRBV13, the J gene TRBJ1-1; D is unclear. The CDR3 runs to 13 residues. V shed 3 bases and J shed 6 bases, with 11 bases lying between them. Germline V gene sequence: CDR1 PRHDT, CDR2 FYEKMQ (reference sequence). For the CDR3, the DNA is TGTGCCAGCAGCTTTAGGGAGAAACCTGAAGCTTTCTTT. Amino acid sequence: CASSFREKPEAFF.

The chain employs TRBV7-8 and TRBJ2-3, with D possibly TRBD1 on 5 matching bases. Germline-derived CDR1 and CDR2 are SGHVS and FQNEAQ. CDR3 length: 15 residues. Trimming stripped 0 bases from V and 4 bases from J, with 11 bases between. Here the CDR3 reads CASSLAGHLADTQYF. CDR3 in DNA: TGTGCCAGCAGCTTAGCAGGACACCTCGCAGATACGCAGTATTTT.

The chain couples TRBV18 to TRBJ1-1; 8 bases align to TRBD1. Germline values: CDR1 KGHSH, CDR2 LQKENI. V lost 4 bases, J lost 4 bases, and 17 bases stayed unmatched. The CDR3 contains 18 residues. This chain's CDR3 is CASSRSSGTGMGITEAFF. The CDR3 bases are TGTGCCAGCTCACGCTCCTCCGGGACAGGAATGGGGATCACTGAAGCTTTCTTT.

Here the CDR3 DNA reads TGCGCCAGCAGGTCTGGACAGGGTCCCGGGACCCAGTACTTC. Encoded protein: CASRSGQGPGTQYF. The rearrangement joins TRBV10-2 to TRBJ2-5; 8 positions match TRBD1. Germline assignment: CDR1 WSHSY and CDR2 SAAADI. This CDR3 has 14 residues. Losses at the gene ends were 6 bases for V and 7 bases for J; bases not matched to a gene: 10.

The CDR3 here is CASSLARSSYEQYF. The CDR3 nucleotides are TGTGCCAGCAGCTTAGCTAGGAGCTCCTACGAGCAGTACTTC. V is TRBV7-2 and J is TRBJ2-7; D unresolved. Per germline, CDR1 SGHTA and CDR2 FQGNSA. The V and J ends lost 0 bases and 0 bases respectively, with 6 bases between them. This CDR3 comprises 14 residues.

The rearrangement uses TRBV30 and TRBJ2-3; D may be TRBD1 (6 bases). The V end was cut by 2 bases, the J end by 1 base, with 10 bases between. Germline CDR1 reads GTSNPN; CDR2 reads SVGIG (reference sequence). CDR3 length: 14 amino acids. In DNA form, the CDR3 reads TGTGCCTGGAGTCTCAGGACAGGCACAGATACGCAGTATTTT. It is translated as CAWSLRTGTDTQYF. The whole variable domain, filled in from reference TRBV30 and TRBJ2-3, reads SQTIHQWPATLVQPVGSPLSLECTVEGTSNPNLYWYRQAAGRGLQLLFYSVGIGQISSEVPQNLSASRPQDRQFILSSKKLLLSDSGFYLCAWSLRTGTDTQYFGPGTRLTVL.

This clone occurred a few times. This chain links TRBV6-1 with TRBJ2-6, with D perhaps matching TRBD1 (6 bases). The CDR3 runs to 16 residues. V was cut by 2 bases and J by 3 bases, with 11 bases left in between. From germline, CDR1 is MNHNS and CDR2 SASEGT. CDR3 nucleotide sequence: TGTGCCAGCAGTGAACTAGGGGGAAGTGGGGCCAACGTCCTGACTTTC. It yields the protein CASSELGGSGANVLTF.

The chain is built from TRBV6-1 and TRBJ2-7; TRBD1 might be the D (5 bases). The CDR3 is made up of 11 amino acids. Germline CDR1 reads MNHNS; CDR2 reads SASEGT. Written as DNA, the CDR3 is TGTGCCAGCAGTGAAGAGGAAGGGGTTGAGGTC. This encodes CASSEEEGVEV.

This clone was seen a few times. The CDR3 region has the DNA TGCGCCAGCAGTGAGTATTTGTGTAGCGGGAGGGCCGGTGGCACAGATACGCAGTATTTT. Amino acids: CASSEYLCSGRAGGTDTQYF. V and J are TRBV10-1 and TRBJ2-3; 11 nucleotides align to TRBD2. The germline V gene has CDR1 WNHNN and CDR2 SYGVQD (reference sequence). There are 20 residues in the CDR3. V lost 1 base, J lost 1 base, and 13 bases stayed unmatched.

This chain joins TRBV5-4 and TRBJ2-7; tentatively, D is TRBD1 (5 bases). Deletions cut 1 base from V and 2 bases from J, with 13 bases between. CDR3 size: 15 residues. Germline CDR1 reads SGHNT; CDR2 reads YYREEE (reference sequence). The CDR3 DNA follows: TGTGCCAGCAGCTTGAGGGGATCGGACACCTACGAGCAGTACTTC. The encoded protein is CASSLRGSDTYEQYF.

The rearrangement links TRBV2 to TRBJ2-2; D unresolved. Germline V gene lookup returns CDR1 SNHLY and CDR2 FYNNEI. The CDR3 runs 13 residues. V shed 4 bases and J shed 6 bases, with 9 bases lying between them. Here the CDR3 reads CASSARWPGELFF. CDR3 bases: TGTGCCAGCAGTGCCCGCTGGCCCGGGGAGCTGTTTTTT. The variable domain in full, completed from reference TRBV2 and TRBJ2-2, reads EPEVTQTPSHQVTQMGQEVILRCVPISNHLYFYWYRQILGQKVEFLVSFYNNEISEKSEIFDDQFSVERPDGSNFTLKIRSTKLEDSAMYFCASSARWPGELFFGEGSRLTVL.

The genes are TRBV6-1 and TRBJ2-3; unclear D gene. Germline CDR1 MNHNS, CDR2 SASEGT. This CDR3 contains 13 residues. Trimming removed 4 bases from V and 2 bases from J, with 7 bases in between. The DNA of the CDR3 is TGTGCCAGCAGTGGACTTTACACAGATACGCAGTATTTT. Protein product: CASSGLYTDTQYF.

The V and J genes are TRBV27 and TRBJ1-4; D gene ambiguous. Per germline, CDR1 MNHEY and CDR2 SMNVEV (reference sequence). Trimming took 3 bases from V and 5 from J, leaving 10 bases between them. The CDR3 sequence is 14 residues long. CDR3 in DNA: TGTGCCAGCAGTTTTGGAGGTTCCAATGAAAAACTGTTTTTT. Translating it yields CASSFGGSNEKLFF.

V is TRBV30 and J is TRBJ1-5; 7 positions agree with TRBD1. The V gene's germline CDR1 is GTSNPN and CDR2 SVGIG (reference sequence). The CDR3 is 15 amino acids. With 0 bases clipped from V and 3 bases from J, the junction kept 5 bases outside the gene matches. Written as DNA, the CDR3 is TGTGCCTGGAGTGTACGCGACAGGGCCAATCAGCCCCAGCATTTT. Translated: CAWSVRDRANQPQHF.

V usage is TRBV6-4 and J usage is TRBJ2-3; no clear D. There are 15 residues in the CDR3. The germline CDR1 and CDR2 sequences are MRHNA and SNTAGT. V was cut by 0 bases and J by 2 bases, with 9 bases left in between. In DNA, the CDR3 is TGTGCCAGCAGTGACTCAATAGAGCCCACAGATACGCAGTATTTT. As protein: CASSDSIEPTDTQYF.

The chain links TRBV5-8 to TRBJ2-1, with 13 bases that match TRBD2. The CDR3 consists of 15 residues. V shed 4 bases, J shed 8 bases, and the junction held 6 bases outside the gene matches. Germline-derived CDR1 and CDR2 are SGHTS and YDEGEE. The CDR3 spells CASSRGTSGNDEQFF. The CDR3 nucleotides read TGTGCCAGCAGCCGGGGGACTAGCGGGAATGATGAGCAGTTCTTC.

The genes are TRBV6-1 and TRBJ1-1; TRBD1 might be the D (6 bases). The germline V and J ends were trimmed by 2 bases and 7 bases, with 20 bases remaining between them. The CDR3 spans 16 residues. From germline, CDR1 is MNHNS and CDR2 SASEGT. The CDR3 sequence is CASSESGQLRIFEAFF. The CDR3, as DNA: TGTGCCAGCAGTGAATCCGGACAGCTGAGGATCTTTGAAGCTTTCTTT.

This clone was observed once. CDR3 protein: CASSPPSSGGYEQYF. In DNA form, the CDR3 reads TGTGCCAGCTCACCACCCTCTAGCGGGGGGTACGAGCAGTACTTC. The rearrangement uses TRBV18 and TRBJ2-7; 11 bases align to TRBD2. The CDR3 spans 15 residues. V was clipped by 0 bases and J by 4 bases; unmatched bases: 2. Germline V lookup: CDR1 KGHSH, CDR2 LQKENI.

V usage is TRBV6-4 and J usage is TRBJ2-5; TRBD2 agrees at 7 bases. V was pared by 4 bases and J by 4 bases, with 12 bases of the junction left unmatched. Germline V gene data show CDR1 as MRHNA and CDR2 as SNTAGT. The CDR3 contains 16 residues. The CDR3 spells CASSAVAGEGRETQYF. CDR3 DNA: TGTGCCAGCAGTGCCGTGGCGGGAGAGGGGCGAGAGACCCAGTACTTC.

The chain couples TRBV27 to TRBJ2-7; 9 nucleotides line up with TRBD1. Germline-derived CDR1 and CDR2 are MNHEY and SMNVEV (reference sequence). With 4 bases clipped from V and 4 bases from J, the junction kept 5 bases outside the gene matches. The CDR3 consists of 14 residues. The CDR3 sequence is CASSSRDRDYEQYF. CDR3 DNA sequence: TGTGCCAGCAGTTCCCGGGACAGGGATTACGAGCAGTACTTC.

This clone was detected only once. The chain joins TRBV4-1 to TRBJ2-7; 7 nucleotides match TRBD1. V was pared by 0 bases and J by 4 bases, with 0 bases of the junction left unmatched. CDR1 and CDR2 from the germline V gene are MGHRA and YSYEKL. The CDR3 loop spans 13 amino acids. The CDR3 protein is CASSQDRGYEQYF. CDR3 nucleotides: TGCGCCAGCAGCCAAGACAGGGGGTACGAGCAGTACTTC.

The chain uses TRBV10-3 and TRBJ2-7; 8 nucleotides match TRBD2. CDR1 ENHRY and CDR2 SYGVKD come from the germline V gene. The CDR3 covers 17 residues. V lost 11 bases, J lost 5 bases, and 23 bases stayed unmatched. The CDR3 here is CAVNDPGEAGVTDEQYF. Here the CDR3 DNA reads TGTGCCGTCAACGACCCGGGGGAAGCGGGAGTAACGGACGAGCAGTACTTC.

Here the CDR3 reads CASSLSSSSGINEQFF. In DNA, the CDR3 is TGTGCCAGCTCACTTTCTTCGTCTAGCGGGATTAATGAGCAGTTCTTC. This chain joins TRBV18 and TRBJ2-1; 9 nucleotides align to TRBD2. The CDR3 totals 16 residues. The V gene's germline CDR1 is KGHSH and CDR2 LQKENI. With V trimmed by 4 bases and J by 7 bases, 11 bases remained unmatched.

This clone was counted a few times. J is TRBJ1-1 and V is TRBV19; perhaps TRBD1 as D (6 bases). The CDR3 loop spans 15 amino acids. Per the germline V gene, CDR1 is LNHDA and CDR2 is SQIVND (reference sequence). Trimming pared 9 bases from V and 0 bases from J, leaving 17 bases between. The CDR3 here is CASHRAGTLNTEAFF. The DNA for the CDR3 is TGTGCCAGCCATCGAGCCGGGACATTGAACACTGAAGCTTTCTTT.

The CDR3 nucleotides read TGTGCCTGTCAAGCAACCCCAGATACGCAGTATTTT. It is translated as CACQATPDTQYF. The J gene is TRBJ2-3, the V gene TRBV30; D is unclear. With 6 bases removed from V and 4 bases from J, the gap between germline ends came to 11 bases. The CDR3 loop spans 12 amino acids. Germline V gene sequence: CDR1 GTSNPN, CDR2 SVGIG (reference sequence).

This chain joins TRBV27 and TRBJ2-1; TRBD2 matches at 7 bases. Trimming took 1 base from V and 5 from J; bases not matched to a gene: 8. This CDR3 region has 16 residues. CDR1 and CDR2 from the germline V gene are MNHEY and SMNVEV (reference sequence). CDR3 in amino acids: CASSLFGGSRHNEQFF. The CDR3, as DNA: TGTGCCAGCAGTTTATTCGGCGGGAGTAGGCACAATGAGCAGTTCTTC.

This rearrangement joins TRBV21-1 to TRBJ2-2; the table names TRBD1, a call not compared with the DNA. TRBV21-1 is a listed pseudogene. This CDR3 is 15 amino acids long. The CDR3 protein is CASSKGTGGTGELFF. The CDR3, as DNA: TGTGCCAGCAGCAAAGGGACAGGGGGCACCGGGGAGCTGTTTTTT.